These 14 T cell receptor beta chains were sequenced from one sample in a study of T cell responses to AZD1222 COVID-19 vaccine. The assay was immunoSEQ multiplex PCR, and TCRdb's table has in-frame clones only and misses some. The table shows 99,000 or so clones, with roughly 90% occurring only once. Specimen: peripheral blood, collected on day 0 of AZD1222 vaccination. The source is an adult in good health.

The chain uses TRBV29-1 and TRBJ2-1, with TRBD1 identical over 8 bases. From germline, CDR1 is SQVTM and CDR2 ANQGSEA. Trimming took 6 bases from V and 8 from J; bases not matched to a gene: 3. This CDR3 contains 11 residues. CDR3 region: CSVDRVDEQFF. CDR3 sequence (DNA): TGCAGCGTGGACAGGGTCGATGAGCAGTTCTTC.

V is TRBV2 and J is TRBJ2-1; D possibly corresponds to TRBD2 (7 bases). CDR1 SNHLY and CDR2 FYNNEI come from the germline V gene. Trimming removed 6 bases at V and 10 bases at J, with 22 bases between. The CDR3 spans 15 residues. For the CDR3, the DNA is TGTGCCAGCAGCCTGTTGGGAGGGGGTCAATCGGAGCAGTTCTTC. Encoded protein: CASSLLGGGQSEQFF.

The chain is built from TRBV29-1 and TRBJ1-1; the D gene is possibly TRBD1 (6 bases). Germline-derived CDR1 and CDR2 are SQVTM and ANQGSEA. The CDR3 extends over 17 amino acids. V lost 1 base, J lost 7 bases, and 25 bases lay in between. CDR3 amino acids: CSVEGELSDTGLSEAFF. In DNA, the CDR3 is TGCAGCGTTGAAGGGGAACTATCTGACACAGGGTTGAGTGAAGCTTTCTTT.

J is TRBJ1-1 and V is TRBV29-1; D gene unclear. Trimming stripped 7 bases from V and 0 bases from J, with 15 bases between. This CDR3 comprises 14 residues. The germline CDR1 and CDR2 sequences are SQVTM and ANQGSEA. The CDR3 sequence: CSAAKSTMNTEAFF. The CDR3 DNA sequence: TGCAGCGCGGCGAAATCCACTATGAACACTGAAGCTTTCTTT.

This clone was observed a single time. The chain has TRBV6-5 and TRBJ2-2; 12 nucleotides match TRBD1. Germline V CDR1 and CDR2: MNHEY, SVGAGI. Germline trimming cut 7 bases from V and 6 bases from J; bases unmatched to any gene: 6. The CDR3 loop spans 15 amino acids. This CDR3 reads CASNPGQGAPGELFF. CDR3 bases: TGTGCCAGCAACCCGGGACAGGGGGCGCCCGGGGAGCTGTTTTTT.

This clone appeared a few times. This rearrangement joins TRBV4-2 to TRBJ2-1, with TRBD1 matching over 10 bases. Germline assignment: CDR1 LGHNA and CDR2 YNFKEQ. The CDR3 extends over 15 amino acids. Trimming at V came to 1 base and at J to 6 bases, leaving 3 bases not matched to a gene. The CDR3, as DNA: TGTGCCAGCAGCCAAGGACAGGGGGCTAGCAATGAGCAGTTCTTC. Translation: CASSQGQGASNEQFF.

The chain recombines TRBV4-3 with TRBJ2-1, with 9 bases aligning to TRBD1. This CDR3 spans 16 amino acids. Germline V gene lookup returns CDR1 LGHNA and CDR2 YSLEER. With V trimmed by 4 bases and J by 3 bases, 7 bases remained unmatched. The CDR3 DNA reads TGCGCCAGCAGCCGTACTACAGGGGGCGACTACAATGAGCAGTTCTTC. It specifies CASSRTTGGDYNEQFF.

The V call is TRBV5-1, the J call TRBJ2-7; no reliable D call. Germline V gene sequence: CDR1 SGHRS, CDR2 YFSETQ. This CDR3 has 13 residues. Deletions cut 6 bases from V and 5 bases from J, with 15 bases between. CDR3 in DNA: TGCGCCAGCATGAAACTCCCGTGGGACGAGCAGTACTTC. Protein sequence: CASMKLPWDEQYF. Combining the CDR3 with reference TRBV5-1 and TRBJ2-7 gives the whole variable domain KAGVTQTPRYLIKTRGQQVTLSCSPISGHRSVSWYQQTPGQGLQFLFEYFSETQRNKGNFPGRFSGRQFSNSRSEMNVSTLELGDSALYLCASMKLPWDEQYFGPGTRLTVT.

This clone showed up just once. The V and J genes are TRBV20-1 and TRBJ1-2; D is unclear. Trimming removed 4 bases from V and 6 bases from J, with 9 bases in between. From germline, CDR1 is DFQATT and CDR2 SNEGSKA (reference sequence). The CDR3 totals 11 residues. The CDR3 nucleotides are TGCAGTGCTACCTTTCGAGATGGCTACACCTTC. Protein product: CSATFRDGYTF.

The chain joins TRBV4-3 to TRBJ2-1; unclear D gene. CDR3 length equals 16 residues. Germline assignment: CDR1 LGHNA and CDR2 YSLEER. With 0 bases removed from V and 6 bases from J, the gap between germline ends came to 15 bases. The CDR3 DNA sequence: TGCGCCAGCAGCCAAGAATCGGGTGGTTTGGGCAATGAGCAGTTCTTC. Its protein product is CASSQESGGLGNEQFF.

The rearrangement joins TRBV11-2 to TRBJ1-4; D remains unclear. V was cut by 1 base and J by 8 bases, with 11 bases left in between. The germline gives CDR1 SGHAT, CDR2 FQNNGV. This CDR3 contains 14 residues. In DNA form, the CDR3 reads TGTGCCAGCAGCTTAGGTGGTGTCCGGGAAAAACTGTTTTTT. Protein product: CASSLGGVREKLFF.

The rearrangement joins TRBV14 to TRBJ1-1, with no clear D. Trimming left V 2 bases short and J 9 bases short, with 10 bases between. Germline assignment: CDR1 SGHDN and CDR2 FVKESK. The CDR3 runs 12 residues. This CDR3 reads CASSQWQFQAFF. The DNA of the CDR3 is TGTGCCAGCAGCCAATGGCAGTTTCAAGCTTTCTTT.

This clone is a singleton in its sample. The rearrangement links TRBV20-1 to TRBJ1-4; no definite D call. The ends were cut back, 3 bases at V and 4 bases at J, with 9 bases in the middle. The germline V gene has CDR1 DFQATT and CDR2 SNEGSKA (reference sequence). This CDR3 contains 13 residues. CDR3 protein: CSASSGLNEKLFF. CDR3 bases: TGCAGTGCTAGTTCCGGCCTTAATGAAAAACTGTTTTTT.

The rearrangement uses TRBV28 and TRBJ1-2, with D unresolved. The germline gives CDR1 MDHEN, CDR2 SYDVKM. Trimming took off 4 bases at V and 8 bases at J, with 23 bases between the two ends. CDR3 length equals 16 residues. DNA for the CDR3: TGTGCCAGCAGTTCCCCAAGCAGCATAGCTCACGGGGGCTACACCTTC. The encoded protein is CASSSPSSIAHGGYTF.